Following are 10 T cell receptor beta chains from one sample sequenced in a study of T-cell reconstitution after alpha-beta-depleted transplantation in children. As it was prepared, the TCRbeta library received unique molecular identifiers. Using its own MiXCR run on the PCR reads, TCRdb lists one record per CDR3 protein. Of approximately 270,000 distinct CDR3 sequences listed, nearly 10% are singletons. Source: PBMCs from the stem cell graft donor, taken from the stem cell graft. The receptor set was obtained from a human donor who donated a stem cell graft to a child with SCID.

This clonotype has only a few counts. This may arise from a read error, as a much more abundant clone is one base away. This sequence joins TRBV7-9 and TRBJ1-1; D is possibly TRBD1 (6 bases). CDR1 is SEHNR, CDR2 FQNEAQ, per germline (reference sequence). This CDR3 is 15 amino acids long. V was shortened by 5 bases and J by 0 bases, with 13 bases between the two germline ends. CDR3 nucleotide sequence: TGTGCCAGCAGCCAGGGGTCAGGAATGAACACTGAAGCTTTCTTT. Amino acids: CASSQGSGMNTEAFF.

The V gene is TRBV25-1, the J gene TRBJ1-1; unclear D gene. The CDR3 contains 13 residues. V was pared by 5 bases and J by 7 bases, with 14 bases between. Per germline, CDR1 MGHDK and CDR2 SYGVNS. The DNA for the CDR3 is TGTGCCAGCAGTACCCAATCGACAATTGAAGCTTTCTTT. Translation: CASSTQSTIEAFF.

This sequence joins TRBV5-1 and TRBJ2-7, with 7 positions matching TRBD1. This CDR3 has 15 amino acids. The V and J ends lost 4 bases and 3 bases, in that order; junction bases with no gene match: 10. In germline, CDR1 is SGHRS, CDR2 YFSETQ. The CDR3 sequence: CASSRGGQKNYEQYF. The CDR3 nucleotides read TGCGCCAGCAGCCGAGGGGGACAGAAAAACTACGAGCAGTACTTC. The entire variable domain, with the rest obtained from reference TRBV5-1 and TRBJ2-7, is as follows: KAGVTQTPRYLIKTRGQQVTLSCSPISGHRSVSWYQQTPGQGLQFLFEYFSETQRNKGNFPGRFSGRQFSNSRSEMNVSTLELGDSALYLCASSRGGQKNYEQYFGPGTRLTVT.

This clonotype has more than one count but fewer than ten. The chain couples TRBV9 to TRBJ1-6; D remains unclear. Trimming cost V 4 bases and J 6 bases, with 8 bases left between them. CDR1 and CDR2 (germline): SGDLS, YYNGEE. The CDR3 runs 13 residues. The CDR3 sequence is CASSITGNSPLHF. The DNA for the CDR3 is TGTGCCAGCAGCATCACGGGTAATTCACCCCTCCACTTT.

This clonotype has just a few counts. V is TRBV11-2 and J is TRBJ2-1, with D maybe TRBD1 (5 bases). Between the trimmed V and J ends, which lost 4 bases and 0 bases, there was a span of 10 bases. Germline V gives CDR1 SGHAT, CDR2 FQNNGV. The CDR3 covers 15 residues. The CDR3 here is CASSSDISSYNEQFF. The CDR3 DNA reads as TGTGCCAGCAGCTCGGACATCTCCTCCTACAATGAGCAGTTCTTC. The complete variable domain, with remaining parts taken from reference TRBV11-2 and TRBJ2-1, reads EAGVAQSPRYKIIEKRQSVAFWCNPISGHATLYWYQQILGQGPKLLIQFQNNGVVDDSQLPKDRFSAERLKGVDSTLKIQPAKLEDSAVYLCASSSDISSYNEQFFGPGTRLTVL.

This clonotype came up many times. The chain links TRBV10-3 to TRBJ2-5; D remains unclear. In germline, CDR1 is ENHRY, CDR2 SYGVKD. The CDR3 totals 13 residues. Between the trimmed V and J ends, which lost 10 bases and 1 base, there was a span of 13 bases. This CDR3 reads CATEPPTQETQYF. CDR3 in DNA: TGTGCCACCGAGCCCCCTACCCAAGAGACCCAGTACTTC.

In its sample, this clonotype was seen a few times. This chain connects TRBV20-1 to TRBJ1-1; TRBD1 agrees at 11 bases. This CDR3 has 15 residues. In germline, CDR1 is DFQATT, CDR2 SNEGSKA (reference sequence). J was trimmed by 9 bases and V by 0 bases; bases with no gene match: 9. CDR3 bases: TGCAGTGCTAGAGAACCCGAGGACAGGGGGCCCAAAGCTTTCTTT. Amino acids: CSAREPEDRGPKAFF.

This clonotype showed up just a few times. This chain joins TRBV4-1 and TRBJ2-7; D uncertain. This CDR3 has 13 residues. With 2 bases removed from V and 8 bases from J, the gap between germline ends came to 13 bases. The germline V gene has CDR1 MGHRA and CDR2 YSYEKL. CDR3 in amino acids: CASSQKEPLKQYF. The CDR3 DNA sequence: TGCGCCAGCAGCCAAAAAGAGCCCCTCAAGCAGTACTTC.

J is TRBJ2-2 and V is TRBV7-9; unclear D gene. The germline V and J ends were trimmed by 5 bases and 16 bases, with 14 bases remaining between them. Per germline, CDR1 SEHNR and CDR2 FQNEAQ (reference sequence). The CDR3 has 11 residues. The CDR3 region is CASSDSPIAFF. CDR3 nucleotide sequence: TGTGCCAGCAGCGACTCACCCATCGCGTTTTTT.

The table lists this clonotype with many counts. This chain connects TRBV5-1 to TRBJ2-2, with D possibly being TRBD1 (5 bases). V was shortened by 7 bases and J by 6 bases, with 16 bases between the two germline ends. The CDR3 consists of 14 residues. In germline, CDR1 is SGHRS, CDR2 YFSETQ. CDR3 nucleotide sequence: TGCGCCAGCGGGGAACAGGCCCTCGCCGGGGAGCTGTTTTTT. It codes for CASGEQALAGELFF.